These 4 T cell receptor beta chains were all obtained from the same sample, sequenced in a study of a mutant IDH1 vaccine in newly diagnosed glioma. Using immunoSEQ multiplex PCR, the repertoire was profiled, and TCRdb retains in-frame clones only, with some absent. The table records some 33,000 clones, roughly 80% of them present only once. These receptors' antigens are unknown. Time point meaning: week 35, safety follow-up. Each dose of the vaccine consisted of 300 ug of mutant IDH1 20-mer peptide, with topical imiquimod. This material consisted of PBMCs, taken from a glioma patient whose treatment included an IDH1 peptide vaccine. Source of these receptors: a middle-aged woman with glioma.

This chain uses TRBV30 with TRBJ2-2, with TRBD1 identical over 10 bases. Per the germline V gene, CDR1 is GTSNPN and CDR2 is SVGIG (reference sequence). Unmatched junction bases numbered 16, after V lost 2 bases and J lost 4 bases. The CDR3 is 19 residues long. CDR3 DNA sequence: TGTGCCTGGAGTCCCCGTCGTCCGGGACAGGGGAAGCGCACCGGGGAGCTGTTTTTT. Translated: CAWSPRRPGQGKRTGELFF.

The V gene is TRBV7-9, the J gene TRBJ2-7; D is ambiguous. Trimming took 5 bases from V and 5 from J, leaving 7 bases between them. CDR3 length equals 11 residues. In germline, CDR1 is SEHNR, CDR2 FQNEAQ (reference sequence). The CDR3 DNA reads as TGTGCCAGCAGCCCCTTGGACGAGCAGTACTTC. It specifies CASSPLDEQYF. Full variable domain (missing parts from reference TRBV7-9 and TRBJ2-7): DTGVSQNPRHKITKRGQNVTFRCDPISEHNRLYWYRQTLGQGPEFLTYFQNEAQLEKSRLLSDRFSAERPKGSFSTLEIQRTEQGDSAMYLCASSPLDEQYFGPGTRLTVT.

The chain is built from TRBV4-3 and TRBJ1-3; D remains unclear. The CDR3 has 17 amino acids. Germline V gene data show CDR1 as LGHNA and CDR2 as YSLEER. V shed 0 bases and J shed 0 bases, with 12 bases lying between them. The CDR3 protein is CASSQEVGSSSGNTIYF. In DNA, the CDR3 is TGCGCCAGCAGCCAAGAGGTTGGATCCAGCTCTGGAAACACCATATATTTT.

The rearrangement joins TRBV10-3 to TRBJ2-3; TRBD2 aligns across 10 bases. This CDR3 contains 15 residues. Trimming took 4 bases from V and 4 from J; bases not matched to a gene: 5. CDR1 ENHRY and CDR2 SYGVKD come from the germline V gene. The chain's CDR3 is CAISGPAGGADTQYF. CDR3 bases: TGTGCCATCAGTGGTCCAGCGGGGGGGGCAGATACGCAGTATTTT.